The 17 T cell receptor beta chains below all came from one sample that was sequenced in a study of identical twins. From the 5' RACE reads, TCRdb called clonotypes with MiXCR, one entry per CDR3 protein. The repertoire has 450,000 to 600,000 distinct CDR3 sequences, approximately 20% of them found once; the top ten carry approximately 0.49%. The same specimen was also included in a second study, on yellow fever vaccine responses in identical twins.

Sequenced sample: CD4+ T cells sorted from blood. The receptor set was obtained from a woman aged 18-35 years in good health.

The chain uses TRBV12-3 or TRBV12-4 and TRBJ2-1, with 8 nucleotides matching TRBD2. V lost 11 bases, J lost 4 bases, and 16 bases stayed unmatched. The CDR3 extends over 16 amino acids. The CDR3 region is CAVGTSLSFPYNEQFF. The DNA of the CDR3 is TGTGCCGTGGGGACTAGTCTCTCGTTTCCTTACAATGAGCAGTTCTTC.

The chain is built from TRBV11-1 and TRBJ2-5, with 8 bases lining up with TRBD2. The germline V gene has CDR1 SGHAT and CDR2 FQDESV (reference sequence). The CDR3 extends over 16 amino acids. V dropped 4 bases and J dropped 2; count of bases not matched to a gene: 9. CDR3 sequence (DNA): TGTGCCAGCAGCTACACACCGGCTAGCGGGCAAGAGACCCAGTACTTC. The encoded protein is CASSYTPASGQETQYF.

This clonotype turned up a few times. DNA for the CDR3: TGCAGTGCCATGACTAGCGGGGGTTACTACGAGCAGTACTTC. The encoded protein is CSAMTSGGYYEQYF. The rearrangement uses TRBV20-1 and TRBJ2-7; 12 nucleotides align to TRBD2. The CDR3 sequence is 14 residues long. Trimming at V came to 6 bases and at J to 3 bases, leaving 6 bases not matched to a gene. Per germline, CDR1 DFQATT and CDR2 SNEGSKA (reference sequence).

Only a few counts were recorded for this clonotype. The chain joins TRBV11-2 to TRBJ1-2; 9 nucleotides line up with TRBD1. V dropped 3 bases and J dropped 6; count of bases not matched to a gene: 5. This CDR3 has 14 residues. Germline CDR1 is SGHAT and CDR2 is FQNNGV. The CDR3 nucleotides read TGTGCCAGCAGCTTGGGACAGGGAATAGATGGCTACACCTTC. Amino acids: CASSLGQGIDGYTF. The whole variable domain, remainder taken from reference TRBV11-2 and TRBJ1-2, is EAGVAQSPRYKIIEKRQSVAFWCNPISGHATLYWYQQILGQGPKLLIQFQNNGVVDDSQLPKDRFSAERLKGVDSTLKIQPAKLEDSAVYLCASSLGQGIDGYTFGSGTRLTVV.

This clonotype was recorded many times. This chain links TRBV7-3 with TRBJ2-1; the match to TRBD2 covers 7 bases. After removal of 6 bases from V and 3 bases from J, the junction contained 8 bases not matched to a gene. This CDR3 is built from 15 residues. Germline V lookup: CDR1 SGHTA, CDR2 FQGTGA. CDR3 DNA: TGTGCCAGCAGTTTGGGGGGGACGAGCTACAATGAGCAGTTCTTC. Encoded protein: CASSLGGTSYNEQFF. The full variable domain, in which reference TRBV7-3 and TRBJ2-1 provide the parts outside the CDR3, is GAGVSQTPSNKVTEKGKYVELRCDPISGHTALYWYRQSLGQGPEFLIYFQGTGAADDSGLPNDRFFAVRPEGSVSTLKIQRTERGDSAVYLCASSLGGTSYNEQFFGPGTRLTVL.

The chain uses TRBV29-1 and TRBJ1-1; D remains unclear. The germline gives CDR1 SQVTM, CDR2 ANQGSEA. V lost 2 bases and J 1 base, leaving 8 bases between the germline ends. The CDR3 spans 13 residues. This CDR3 is CSVEQGGNTEAFF. CDR3 bases: TGCAGCGTTGAACAAGGCGGGAACACTGAAGCTTTCTTT.

The rearrangement links TRBV29-1 to TRBJ1-3; D not certain. This CDR3 spans 12 amino acids. Deletions cut 4 bases from V and 0 bases from J, with 4 bases between. Looked up from germline, CDR1 is SQVTM and CDR2 is ANQGSEA. The CDR3: CSVVVSGNTIYF. CDR3 nucleotides: TGCAGCGTTGTGGTCTCTGGAAACACCATATATTTT. Full variable domain (outside the CDR3, taken from reference TRBV29-1 and TRBJ1-3): SAVISQKPSRDICQRGTSLTIQCQVDSQVTMMFWYRQQPGQSLTLIATANQGSEATYESGFVIDKFPISRPNLTFSTLTVSNMSPEDSSIYLCSVVVSGNTIYFGEGSWLTVV.

This chain links TRBV12-5 with TRBJ2-2; D unresolved. The length of the CDR3 is 14 residues. Between the trimmed V and J ends, which lost 5 bases and 7 bases, there was a span of 14 bases. Germline loops: CDR1 LGHNT, CDR2 FRNRAP. The CDR3 nucleotides read TGTGCTAGTGGTCCCACATTGGTTGACGGGGAGCTGTTTTTT. It translates to CASGPTLVDGELFF.

The sample holds a few counts of this clonotype. This chain uses TRBV10-2 with TRBJ1-1, with D possibly TRBD1 on 6 matching bases. The V and J ends lost 7 bases and 5 bases respectively, with 17 bases between them. The length of the CDR3 is 14 residues. CDR1 is WSHSY and CDR2 is SAAADI in the germline V gene. CDR3 residues: CASKEQGAGTEAFF. CDR3 sequence (DNA): TGCGCCAGCAAAGAACAGGGAGCTGGGACTGAAGCTTTCTTT.

This clonotype was observed at least ten times. V is TRBV10-3 and J is TRBJ1-1; unclear D gene. V was shortened by 2 bases and J by 3 bases, with 4 bases between the two germline ends. This CDR3 comprises 12 residues. Looked up from germline, CDR1 is ENHRY and CDR2 is SYGVKD. Written as DNA, the CDR3 is TGTGCCATCAGTGAGAGGGACACTGAAGCTTTCTTT. Translated: CAISERDTEAFF.

The rearrangement joins TRBV5-1 to TRBJ2-3; 15 nucleotides agree with TRBD2. This CDR3 region has 16 residues. V was pared by 4 bases and J by 4 bases, with 4 bases of the junction left unmatched. CDR1 is SGHRS, CDR2 YFSETQ, per germline. The CDR3 sequence: CASSPGLAGGPDTQYF. CDR3 in DNA: TGCGCCAGCAGCCCAGGACTAGCGGGAGGGCCAGATACGCAGTATTTT.

The J gene is TRBJ2-3, the V gene TRBV20-1, with a tentative D call TRBD2 (6 bases). Germline CDR1 reads DFQATT; CDR2 reads SNEGSKA (reference sequence). Trimming cost V 6 bases and J 6 bases, with 19 bases left between them. The length of the CDR3 is 14 residues. The CDR3 sequence: CSALEAGPADTQYF. The CDR3 nucleotides are TGCAGTGCGTTGGAGGCGGGGCCAGCGGATACGCAGTATTTT.

This clonotype was recorded a few times. V is TRBV6-2 or TRBV6-3 and J is TRBJ2-2; the D gene is possibly TRBD2 (5 bases). V gave up 2 bases and J gave up 4 bases, with 14 bases separating them. Germline V gene data show CDR1 as MNHEY and CDR2 as SVGEGT. There are 16 residues in the CDR3. The CDR3 bases are TGTGCCAGCAGTTACGTGCCAGGCCGGGGCACCGGGGAGCTGTTTTTT. This gives the protein CASSYVPGRGTGELFF.

This chain connects TRBV11-2 to TRBJ2-1; TRBD2 aligns across 9 bases. CDR3 length equals 15 residues. V dropped 1 base and J dropped 9; count of bases not matched to a gene: 7. Germline-derived CDR1 and CDR2 are SGHAT and FQNNGV. The CDR3: CASSLGPSGIGEQFF. The CDR3 nucleotides are TGTGCCAGCAGCTTAGGGCCTAGCGGGATCGGTGAGCAGTTCTTC.

This chain joins TRBV20-1 and TRBJ2-5; 8 positions match TRBD2. This CDR3 has 15 residues. The ends lost 0 bases at V and 7 bases at J; junction bases unmatched: 10. Germline V gene lookup returns CDR1 DFQATT and CDR2 SNEGSKA (reference sequence). CDR3 sequence (DNA): TGCAGTGCTAGAGAAACACTAGCGGCTCCGGGGACCCAGTACTTC. Its translation: CSARETLAAPGTQYF.

This clonotype is a singleton in its sample. This rearrangement joins TRBV28 to TRBJ2-3; D unresolved. V was cut by 4 bases and J by 1 base, with 12 bases left in between. CDR1 is MDHEN, CDR2 SYDVKM, per germline. This CDR3 comprises 15 residues. CDR3 loop: CASSSKPPRTDTQYF. The CDR3 DNA reads TGTGCCAGCAGTTCCAAACCCCCCCGCACAGATACGCAGTATTTT.

This rearrangement joins TRBV12-3 or TRBV12-4 to TRBJ1-1, with D uncertain. CDR3 length equals 13 residues. V lost 3 bases to trimming and J lost 1 base, with 6 bases between them. The CDR3 DNA follows: TGTGCCAGCAGTTTTCCTACGAACACTGAAGCTTTCTTT. Translated: CASSFPTNTEAFF.